The 14 T cell receptor beta chains below were found in one sample sequenced in a study of blood T cell repertoires in COVID-19 (dated by TCRdb to 2018 to 2021). The library was obtained by the immunoSEQ multiplex PCR assay. The table was pulled from immuneACCESS by TCRdb, which kept in-frame rearrangements only. Such tables lose some clones; where checked, under half of the loss comes from unresolved V genes, and the rest has no known cause. The sample yields approximately 150,000 clones; over 75% were counted once. About an eighth of the sample comes from the top ten. Source material: peripheral blood. Every receptor here comes from a man aged 18-30 years with COVID-19, enrolled during active disease.

The chain combines TRBV7-3 with TRBJ2-1; 8 bases map to TRBD2. The CDR3 is 14 amino acids. Trimming removed 3 bases from V and 7 bases from J; junction bases left unmatched: 5. Per the germline V gene, CDR1 is SGHTA and CDR2 is FQGTGA. In DNA form, the CDR3 reads TGTGCCAGCAGCTTCACTAGCGGCCCTAATGAGCAGTTCTTC. This codes for CASSFTSGPNEQFF.

V is TRBV2 and J is TRBJ2-1, with D possibly being TRBD2 (5 bases). V was cut by 10 bases and J by 1 base, with 14 bases left in between. The CDR3 has 14 residues. Germline lookup yields CDR1 SNHLY and CDR2 FYNNEI. The CDR3 region is CAIGRGRSYNEQFF. The DNA of the CDR3 is TGTGCCATCGGGCGCGGGCGGTCCTACAATGAGCAGTTCTTC. The full variable domain, with the rest looked up from reference TRBV2 and TRBJ2-1, is EPEVTQTPSHQVTQMGQEVILRCVPISNHLYFYWYRQILGQKVEFLVSFYNNEISEKSEIFDDQFSVERPDGSNFTLKIRSTKLEDSAMYFCAIGRGRSYNEQFFGPGTRLTVL.

This chain uses TRBV24-1 with TRBJ1-2; D not certain. CDR1 and CDR2 (germline): KGHDR, SFDVKD. Trimming removed 5 bases from V and 6 bases from J, with 9 bases in between. The CDR3 extends over 12 amino acids. CDR3 protein: CATSVGSHGYTF. DNA of the CDR3: TGTGCCACCAGTGTCGGGTCTCATGGCTACACCTTC.

This clone appeared once. The rearrangement uses TRBV27 and TRBJ2-7; 7 bases line up with TRBD1. The CDR3 covers 13 residues. V trimming: 3 bases; J trimming: 3 bases; junction bases outside the gene matches: 2. CDR1 and CDR2 (germline): MNHEY, SMNVEV (reference sequence). The CDR3 here is CASSFQGDYEQYF. CDR3 bases: TGTGCCAGCAGTTTCCAGGGGGACTACGAGCAGTACTTC.

This clone is a singleton in its sample. The chain recombines TRBV27 with TRBJ1-2; D not resolved. The CDR3 has 13 amino acids. Germline CDR1 MNHEY, CDR2 SMNVEV (reference sequence). Trimming left V 4 bases short and J 5 bases short, with 11 bases between. The CDR3, as DNA: TGTGCCAGCAGTTCCCCGGGATTGTATGGCTACACCTTC. Translating gives CASSSPGLYGYTF.

The chain links TRBV14 to TRBJ2-7, with D tentatively TRBD1 (6 bases). Germline V gene sequence: CDR1 SGHDN, CDR2 FVKESK. The CDR3 totals 13 residues. V was trimmed by 4 bases and J by 4 bases, leaving 11 bases between them. The CDR3 is CASSPQGWYEQYF. Written as DNA, the CDR3 is TGTGCCAGCAGCCCACAGGGTTGGTACGAGCAGTACTTC.

This chain uses TRBV18 with TRBJ2-1; 10 bases align to TRBD2. CDR1 is KGHSH, CDR2 LQKENI, per germline. The CDR3 sequence is 16 residues long. The trim removed 3 bases at V and 6 bases at J, leaving 8 bases unmatched. The DNA of the CDR3 is TGTGCCAGCTCACCTTACCTAGCGGGAGCTGGCAATGAGCAGTTCTTC. It encodes CASSPYLAGAGNEQFF.

This chain connects TRBV7-9 to TRBJ2-7; D unresolved. The V end was cut by 1 base, the J end by 2 bases, with 18 bases between. The germline CDR1 and CDR2 sequences are SEHNR and FQNEAQ (reference sequence). The CDR3 has 17 residues. The CDR3 DNA sequence: TGTGCCAGCAGCTTAGATTGGGCCCCAGCAGTACCCTACGAGCAGTACTTC. Its translation is CASSLDWAPAVPYEQYF.

The chain joins TRBV28 to TRBJ1-2; 9 bases are shared with TRBD1. The CDR3 length is 15 residues. V shed 5 bases, J shed 8 bases, and the junction held 12 bases outside the gene matches. Germline V lookup: CDR1 MDHEN, CDR2 SYDVKM. CDR3 loop: CASSHSGTGTRGYTF. The DNA for the CDR3 is TGTGCCAGCAGTCATTCCGGGACAGGGACCCGCGGCTACACCTTC.

This clone was detected once. The chain carries TRBV27 and TRBJ2-1, with 9 bases lining up with TRBD1. The germline CDR1 and CDR2 sequences are MNHEY and SMNVEV (reference sequence). CDR3 length equals 14 residues. Trimming took 2 bases from V and 4 from J; bases not matched to a gene: 0. In nucleotides, the CDR3 is TGTGCCAGCAGTTTAGGGACAGGGTACAATGAGCAGTTCTTC. Translation gives CASSLGTGYNEQFF.

The count of this clone is one. The genes are TRBV6-5 and TRBJ1-1; D not resolved. The CDR3 runs to 12 residues. Germline lookup yields CDR1 MNHEY and CDR2 SVGAGI. The V end was cut by 10 bases, the J end by 5 bases, with 14 bases between. The CDR3 DNA follows: TGTGCCACCAAAGTCGGTAGAACTGAAGCTTTCTTT. Residues: CATKVGRTEAFF.

The chain uses TRBV4-3 and TRBJ2-2, with D uncertain. This CDR3 has 13 residues. V lost 2 bases and J lost 6, with 7 bases in between. CDR1 and CDR2 (germline): LGHNA, YSLEER. The CDR3: CASSQSAAGELFF. The CDR3 DNA reads TGCGCCAGCAGCCAATCTGCAGCCGGGGAGCTGTTTTTT.

V and J are TRBV11-2 and TRBJ2-7; 10 bases are a match to TRBD2. The CDR3 consists of 15 residues. With 4 bases clipped from V and 2 bases from J, the junction kept 5 bases outside the gene matches. CDR1 and CDR2 (germline): SGHAT, FQNNGV. CDR3 bases: TGTGCCAGCAGCTGGGTAGCGGGAGGACCCTACGAGCAGTACTTC. Its protein product is CASSWVAGGPYEQYF.

In its sample, this clone was seen a few times. The chain is built from TRBV7-2 and TRBJ2-3; 7 nucleotides match TRBD2. Germline V gives CDR1 SGHTA, CDR2 FQGNSA. The CDR3 contains 15 residues. Losses at the gene ends were 1 base for V and 6 bases for J; bases not matched to a gene: 7. The CDR3 nucleotides are TGTGCCAGCAGCTTAGGTTCGGGAGCGGGGGATACGCAGTATTTT. Its translation is CASSLGSGAGDTQYF. The full variable domain, its missing parts supplied by reference TRBV7-2 and TRBJ2-3, is GAGVSQSPSNKVTEKGKDVELRCDPISGHTALYWYRQSLGQGLEFLIYFQGNSAPDKSGLPSDRFSAERTGGSVSTLTIQRTQQEDSAVYLCASSLGSGAGDTQYFGPGTRLTVL.